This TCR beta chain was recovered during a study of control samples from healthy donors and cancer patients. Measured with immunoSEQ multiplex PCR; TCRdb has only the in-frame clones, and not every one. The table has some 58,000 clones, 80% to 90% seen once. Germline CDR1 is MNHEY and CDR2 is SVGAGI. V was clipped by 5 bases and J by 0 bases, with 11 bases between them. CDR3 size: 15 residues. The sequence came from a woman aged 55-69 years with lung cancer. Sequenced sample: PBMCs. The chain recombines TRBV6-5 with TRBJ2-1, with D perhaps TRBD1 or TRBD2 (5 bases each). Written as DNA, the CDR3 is TGTGCCAGCAGTCCAGAGGGGAGCTCCTACAATGAGCAGTTCTTC. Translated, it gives CASSPEGSSYNEQFF.